These T cell receptor beta chains were read from a single sample in a study of cytomegalovirus exposure and HLA in healthy donors. Only in-frame clones appear in the TCRdb table, and some are missing; sequencing was by immunoSEQ multiplex PCR. The table has around 180,000 clones, less than 90% seen once. Sequencing was performed on PBMCs. Receptors were obtained from a boy aged 10-17 years in good health and CMV-seronegative. CDR3s include the opening cysteine and the closing phenylalanine or tryptophan. A D gene is named only where the DNA matches it firmly. Rows may omit the clone size; those that give it use once, few, many or a size class.

V: TRBV5-1; length: 13; D: NA; J: TRBJ2-7; size: NA; CDR3: CASKEAGAYEQYF; DNA: TGCGCCAGCAAGGAGGCAGGAGCCTACGAGCAGTACTTC
V: TRBV28; length: 13; D: NA; J: TRBJ2-7; size: NA; CDR3: CASSLLDTYEQYF; DNA: TGTGCCAGCAGTTTATTAGACACTTACGAGCAGTACTTC
V: TRBV27; length: 21; D: TRBD2; J: TRBJ2-1; size: few; CDR3: CASSLARVGLAGKSSYNEQFF; DNA: TGTGCCAGCAGTTTAGCGCGCGTTGGACTAGCGGGAAAGAGCTCCTACAATGAGCAGTTCTTC
V: TRBV7-9; length: 15; D: NA; J: TRBJ1-1; size: NA; CDR3: CASSHRDKPNTEAFF; DNA: TGTGCCAGCAGCCATCGGGACAAGCCGAACACTGAAGCTTTCTTT
V: TRBV15; length: 17; D: TRBD1; J: TRBJ2-7; size: NA; CDR3: CATSRGGTGTGVYEQYF; DNA: TGTGCCACCAGCAGGGGGGGAACCGGGACAGGGGTCTACGAGCAGTACTTC
V: TRBV7-2; length: 14; D: NA; J: TRBJ2-4; size: once; CDR3: CASSWNRAKNIQYF; DNA: TGTGCCAGCAGCTGGAACAGGGCCAAAAACATTCAGTACTTC
V: TRBV2; length: 14; D: NA; J: TRBJ1-4; size: NA; CDR3: CASSPGSINEKLFF; DNA: TGTGCCAGCAGTCCCGGGAGTATTAATGAAAAACTGTTTTTT
V: TRBV5-1; length: 16; D: NA; J: TRBJ1-3; size: once; CDR3: CASSFSGGSSGNTIYF; DNA: TGCGCCAGCAGCTTTTCGGGGGGGAGCTCTGGAAACACCATATATTTT
V: TRBV2; length: 11; D: NA; J: TRBJ2-1; size: NA; CDR3: CALGRAGLQFF; DNA: TGTGCCCTGGGCCGTGCGGGACTTCAGTTCTTC
V: TRBV5-1; length: 17; D: NA; J: TRBJ2-5; size: NA; CDR3: CASSPGIMRADQETQYF; DNA: TGCGCCAGCAGCCCGGGAATCATGCGAGCGGACCAAGAGACCCAGTACTTC
V: TRBV27; length: 15; D: NA; J: TRBJ1-2; size: NA; CDR3: CASSGQEAENYGYTF; DNA: TGTGCCAGCAGTGGCCAGGAGGCAGAAAACTATGGCTACACCTTC
V: TRBV7-7; length: 13; D: NA; J: TRBJ1-5; size: NA; CDR3: CASSTAAGEPQHF; DNA: TGTGCTAGCAGCACTGCAGCGGGGGAGCCCCAGCATTTT
V: TRBV5-6; length: 16; D: NA; J: TRBJ1-2; size: NA; CDR3: CASSFGSRLEDYGYTF; DNA: TGTGCCAGCAGCTTCGGTTCCAGACTGGAAGACTATGGCTACACCTTC
V: TRBV7-2; length: 14; D: TRBD2; J: TRBJ2-7; size: NA; CDR3: CASSKPGLAYEQYF; DNA: TGTGCCAGCAGCAAACCGGGACTAGCCTACGAGCAGTACTTC
V: TRBV7-6; length: 17; D: NA; J: TRBJ1-4; size: NA; CDR3: CASSSSGTSLGGEKLFF; DNA: TGTGCCAGCAGCTCATCCGGGACATCCCTGGGTGGTGAAAAACTGTTTTTT
V: TRBV18; length: 16; D: NA; J: TRBJ1-5; size: NA; CDR3: CASSPEVGGSDQPQHF; DNA: TGTGCCAGCTCACCAGAGGTTGGGGGCAGTGATCAGCCCCAGCATTTT
V: TRBV28; length: 13; D: TRBD1; J: TRBJ1-2; size: NA; CDR3: CASRPGTGWGYTF; DNA: TGTGCCAGCAGACCAGGGACAGGGTGGGGCTACACCTTC
V: TRBV6-5; length: 15; D: NA; J: TRBJ2-7; size: NA; CDR3: CASMSQGRSASEQYF; DNA: TGTGCCAGCATGTCCCAGGGTAGGTCAGCGAGCGAGCAGTACTTC
V: TRBV28; length: 16; D: NA; J: TRBJ1-5; size: once; CDR3: CASSLRLQGGNQPQHF; DNA: TGTGCCAGCAGTTTAAGATTACAGGGAGGCAATCAGCCCCAGCATTTT
V: TRBV5-1; length: 16; D: TRBD1; J: TRBJ2-3; size: NA; CDR3: CASSLAGTASTDTQYF; DNA: TGCGCCAGCAGCTTGGCCGGGACAGCTAGCACAGATACGCAGTATTTT
V: TRBV27; length: 16; D: TRBD1; J: TRBJ1-2; size: NA; CDR3: CASSLSRTGINYGYTF; DNA: TGTGCCAGCAGTTTATCAAGGACAGGGATTAACTATGGCTACACCTTC
V: TRBV28; length: 14; D: NA; J: TRBJ2-6; size: once; CDR3: CASSLVRVLGVLTF; DNA: TGTGCCAGCAGTTTAGTCCGGGTGCTTGGGGTCCTGACTTTC
V: TRBV6-1; length: 12; D: NA; J: TRBJ2-7; size: NA; CDR3: CASSLVIVEQYF; DNA: TGTGCCAGCAGTCTCGTAATAGTCGAGCAGTACTTC
V: TRBV4-2; length: 14; D: TRBD1; J: TRBJ1-2; size: NA; CDR3: CASSQDLTGYGYTF; DNA: TGTGCCAGCAGCCAAGATTTGACAGGGTATGGCTACACCTTC
V: TRBV11-2; length: 15; D: NA; J: TRBJ1-2; size: NA; CDR3: CASSLRGRGDYGYTF; DNA: TGTGCCAGCAGCTTAAGAGGGAGGGGGGACTATGGCTACACCTTC
V: TRBV28; length: 14; D: TRBD1; J: TRBJ2-7; size: NA; CDR3: CASRPDRVQAEQYF; DNA: TGTGCCAGCAGACCGGACAGGGTTCAAGCCGAGCAGTACTTC
V: TRBV5-4; length: 14; D: TRBD1; J: TRBJ2-7; size: NA; CDR3: CASGRDRAIYEQYF; DNA: TGTGCCAGTGGAAGGGACAGGGCAATATACGAGCAGTACTTC
V: TRBV6-1; length: 14; D: TRBD1; J: TRBJ2-1; size: NA; CDR3: CASSAGTAYNEQFF; DNA: TGTGCCAGCAGTGCCGGGACAGCTTACAATGAGCAGTTCTTC
V: TRBV7-9; length: 15; D: NA; J: TRBJ1-3; size: NA; CDR3: CASSLDASSGNTIYF; DNA: TGTGCCAGCAGCTTAGACGCGTCCTCTGGAAACACCATATATTTT
V: TRBV19; length: 15; D: TRBD1; J: TRBJ1-5; size: NA; CDR3: CASSTGQWSNQPQHF; DNA: TGTGCCAGTAGCACGGGACAGTGGAGCAATCAGCCCCAGCATTTT
V: TRBV7-6; length: 14; D: NA; J: TRBJ2-2; size: NA; CDR3: CASSLLLGGGELFF; DNA: TGTGCCAGCAGCTTGTTGTTGGGGGGCGGGGAGCTGTTTTTT
V: TRBV7-3; length: 13; D: NA; J: TRBJ1-5; size: NA; CDR3: CASSYQGGGPQHF; DNA: TGTGCCAGCAGCTATCAGGGCGGTGGGCCCCAGCATTTT
V: TRBV5-1; length: 16; D: NA; J: TRBJ2-7; size: NA; CDR3: CASSLAPSANSYEQYF; DNA: TGCGCCAGCAGCTTGGCTCCAAGCGCCAATTCCTACGAGCAGTACTTC
V: TRBV28; length: 12; D: NA; J: TRBJ1-1; size: NA; CDR3: CASSLGSGDTFF; DNA: TGTGCCAGCAGTTTAGGATCAGGGGATACTTTCTTT
V: TRBV11-3; length: 15; D: TRBD2; J: TRBJ2-2; size: NA; CDR3: CASSLGGRDTGELFF; DNA: TGTGCCAGCAGCTTGGGGGGGAGGGACACCGGGGAGCTGTTTTTT
V: TRBV27; length: 13; D: TRBD2; J: TRBJ2-7; size: NA; CDR3: CASRLAGGNEQYF; DNA: TGTGCCAGCAGGCTAGCGGGAGGGAACGAGCAGTACTTC
V: TRBV4-1; length: 16; D: NA; J: TRBJ2-7; size: NA; CDR3: CASSQDFGDWSYEQYF; DNA: TGCGCCAGCAGCCAAGATTTCGGGGACTGGTCCTACGAGCAGTACTTC
V: TRBV12-5; length: 14; D: TRBD2; J: TRBJ2-3; size: NA; CDR3: CASGSQRGRDTQYF; DNA: TGTGCTAGTGGTTCCCAGCGGGGGAGGGATACGCAGTATTTT
V: TRBV6-5; length: 15; D: TRBD2; J: TRBJ2-1; size: NA; CDR3: CASSRTGGGIYEQFF; DNA: TGTGCCAGCAGTCGTACCGGGGGGGGCATCTATGAGCAGTTCTTC
V: TRBV9; length: 17; D: NA; J: TRBJ1-2; size: NA; CDR3: CASSPAKGYRLGYGYTF; DNA: TGTGCCAGCAGCCCAGCAAAGGGGTACCGGTTAGGCTATGGCTACACCTTC
V: TRBV9; length: 14; D: TRBD2; J: TRBJ2-1; size: NA; CDR3: CASSVTSGDNEQFF; DNA: TGTGCCAGCAGCGTCACTAGCGGGGACAATGAGCAGTTCTTC
V: TRBV7-9; length: 14; D: NA; J: TRBJ2-5; size: NA; CDR3: CASSLAHPAETQYF; DNA: TGTGCCAGCAGCTTAGCACATCCTGCAGAGACCCAGTACTTC
V: TRBV30; length: 13; D: NA; J: TRBJ2-2; size: NA; CDR3: CAWTSREAGELFF; DNA: TGTGCCTGGACCTCGAGGGAGGCTGGGGAGCTGTTTTTT